The sequence of this T cell receptor beta chain was determined in a study of blood T cell repertoires in COVID-19. Study details: Acute-phase and convalescent COVID-19 samples originated in the United States, Italy and Spain. Sample material is recorded as cDNA or gDNA derived from T cells, B-cell-depleted T cells, or PBMCs.

Per the original data handling: Amplification of reference gene primers was used by the study to estimate nucleated cell counts. Profiling relied on immunoSEQ multiplex PCR, and the TCRdb table lists in-frame clones only, not all of them. V and J calls and clone size come straight from that table; D and trimming were deduced from the DNA. Of about 130,000 clones listed, around 86% are singletons. Trimming cost V 2 bases and J 4 bases, with 9 bases left between them. This CDR3 spans 13 amino acids. The germline V gene encodes CDR1 SGHRS and CDR2 YFSETQ. V is TRBV5-1 and J is TRBJ2-5; no definite D call. The sequence was obtained from a man aged 60 to 75 with acute or convalescent COVID-19. The material sequenced was peripheral blood. As DNA, the CDR3 is TGCGCCAGCAGCTTCGGCCCGGGAGAGACCCAGTACTTC. Amino acids: CASSFGPGETQYF.